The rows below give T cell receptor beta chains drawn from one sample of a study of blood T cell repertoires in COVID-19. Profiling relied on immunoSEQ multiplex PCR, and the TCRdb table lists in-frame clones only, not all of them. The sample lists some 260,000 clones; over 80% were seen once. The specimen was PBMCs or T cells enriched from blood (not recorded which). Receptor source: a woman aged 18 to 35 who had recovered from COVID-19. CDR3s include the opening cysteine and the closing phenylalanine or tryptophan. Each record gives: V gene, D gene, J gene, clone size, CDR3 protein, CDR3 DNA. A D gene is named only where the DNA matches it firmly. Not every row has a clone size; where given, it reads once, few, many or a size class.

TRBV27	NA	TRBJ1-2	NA	CASSSLYRGNYGYTF	TGTGCCAGCAGTTCCTTATATAGGGGGAACTATGGCTACACCTTC
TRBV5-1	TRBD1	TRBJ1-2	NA	CASSSRDRGGDGYTF	TGCGCCAGCAGCTCCCGGGACAGGGGGGGAGATGGCTACACCTTC
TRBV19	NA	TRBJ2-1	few	CASRNYRGVLAGTYNEQFF	TGTGCCAGCCGAAACTACAGGGGGGTACTAGCGGGCACTTACAATGAGCAGTTCTTC
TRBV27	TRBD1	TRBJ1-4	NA	CASSLRVISRDRAGIEKLFF	TGTGCCAGCAGTTTAAGGGTTATTTCTAGGGACAGGGCAGGAATTGAAAAACTGTTTTTT
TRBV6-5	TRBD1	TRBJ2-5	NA	CASAGTAVGTQYF	TGTGCCAGTGCCGGGACAGCGGTCGGGACCCAGTACTTC
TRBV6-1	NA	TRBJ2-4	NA	CASSEARSDYF	TGTGCCAGCAGTGAAGCGCGGTCAGACTACTTC
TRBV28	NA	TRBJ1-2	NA	CASSFSGSYGYTF	TGTGCCAGCAGTTTCAGCGGATCTTATGGCTACACCTTC
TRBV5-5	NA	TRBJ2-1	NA	CASSLSGGNEQFF	TGTGCCAGCAGCTTGAGTGGCGGGAATGAGCAGTTCTTC
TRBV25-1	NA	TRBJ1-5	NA	CASSESRNQPQHF	TGTGCCAGCAGTGAGAGTCGCAATCAGCCCCAGCATTTT
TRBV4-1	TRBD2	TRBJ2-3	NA	CASSLLQREFSTDTQYF	TGCGCCAGCAGCCTCCTCCAGCGGGAGTTCAGCACAGATACGCAGTATTTT
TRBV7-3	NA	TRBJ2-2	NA	CASSSDYTGELFF	TGTGCCAGCAGCTCGGACTACACCGGGGAGCTGTTTTTT
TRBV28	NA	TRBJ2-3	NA	CASSFLTMSTDTQYF	TGTGCCAGCAGTTTCCTTACTATGAGCACAGATACGCAGTATTTT